This TCR beta chain was retrieved from a study of blood T cells in healthy people across ages. Across the study: T cells yielded about one barcoded beta molecule per two cells through template switching. Whole-study results and caveats: Both naive CD4+ cell counts and diversity were greater in long-lived donors than in aged donors.

With a J-beta primer mix and a sample-barcoded 5' primer, a second PCR ran about 7 to 12 cycles. With 12 random nucleotides, a template-switch adaptor tagged each individual cDNA molecule. Every individual sample yielded 2.5 million or more paired-end reads (each containing CDR3). TCRdb fed the 5' RACE reads into MiXCR, producing one record per CDR3 protein. The data hold more than 1,000,000 distinct CDR3 sequences, with less than 25% observed a single time. This clonotype was detected a few times. Its antigen is undetermined. The junction departs from the called germline gene at one end, perhaps through a read error. Germline CDR1 is MNHEY and CDR2 is SVGAGI. CDR3 length: 16 amino acids. These records were also assigned to another study, of T cells of mothers and their children.

The sequencing input was blood. V gene TRBV6-5 combines with J gene TRBJ2-5, with D perhaps TRBD1 (5 bases). The sequence was collected from a girl aged 2-15 years in good health. CDR3 in DNA: TGTGCCGGCAGCTACGTGGGCGGACATTTCCAAGAGACCCAGTACTTC. It translates to CAGSYVGGHFQETQYF.